This T cell receptor (beta chain) was sequenced for a study of blood T cell repertoires in COVID-19. This CDR3 is 15 amino acids long. V trimming: 2 bases; J trimming: 2 bases; junction bases outside the gene matches: 1. The germline CDR1 and CDR2 sequences are ENHRY and SYGVKD. TCRdb's table, derived via immunoSEQ multiplex PCR, lists solely in-frame clones and lacks some. This table has around 160,000 clones, around 84% appearing once. The genes are TRBV10-3 and TRBJ2-1, with TRBD2 identical over 9 bases. The material sequenced was peripheral blood. The sequence came from a human donor in a cohort sampled during active COVID-19. The CDR3 coding sequence is TGTGCCATCAGTGAGCGCGGGGGGGCCTACAATGAGCAGTTCTTC. It is translated as CAISERGGAYNEQFF.